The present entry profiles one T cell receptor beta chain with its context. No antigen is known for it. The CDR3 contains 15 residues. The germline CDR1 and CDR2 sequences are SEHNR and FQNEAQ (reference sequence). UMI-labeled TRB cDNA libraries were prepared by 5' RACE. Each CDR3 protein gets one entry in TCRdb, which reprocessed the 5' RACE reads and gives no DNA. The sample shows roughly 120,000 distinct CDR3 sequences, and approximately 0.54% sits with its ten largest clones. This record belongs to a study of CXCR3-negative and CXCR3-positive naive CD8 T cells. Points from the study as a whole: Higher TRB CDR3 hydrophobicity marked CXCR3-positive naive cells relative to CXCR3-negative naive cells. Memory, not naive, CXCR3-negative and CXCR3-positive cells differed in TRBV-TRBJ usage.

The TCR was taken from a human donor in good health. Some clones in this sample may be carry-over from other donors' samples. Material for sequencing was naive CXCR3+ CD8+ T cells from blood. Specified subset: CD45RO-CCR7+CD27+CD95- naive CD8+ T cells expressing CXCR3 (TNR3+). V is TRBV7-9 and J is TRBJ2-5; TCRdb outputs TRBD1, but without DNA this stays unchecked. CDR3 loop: CASSAYRGPQETQYF.